This section outlines one T cell receptor beta chain sequence together with its context. Its antigen remains unidentified. Naive CD8 cells comprised CD45RO-negative, CCR7-positively selected cells, excluding terminally differentiated effector memory CD45RA+ cells. Some clones are missing from TCRdb's copy, which holds only in-frame ones; the method was immunoSEQ multiplex PCR. In the table there are about 2 million clones, approximately 94% of which are singletons. The sample belongs to a study of shared clonotypes between healthy human individuals. General study findings and limits: When naive CD4 clonotypes were compared across a few donors, around 5% were shared.

Trimming cost V 4 bases and J 4 bases, with 14 bases left between them. This CDR3 has 14 amino acids. Germline assignment: CDR1 SGHDT and CDR2 YYEEEE. Sequenced material: naive CD8+ T cells sorted from blood. The gene calls are TRBV5-6 and TRBJ1-2; D gene unclear. The receptor comes from a young man in good health. As DNA, the CDR3 is TGTGCCAGCAGCGGCGGCGAGGGTTTCTATGGCTACACCTTC. Translated: CASSGGEGFYGYTF.